This TCR beta chain came from a study of CD8+ T cells in alopecia areata. Points from the study as a whole: In lesional scalp, particularly from alopecia totalis/universalis, clonality was higher than in normal scalp.

To note about this clone: Antigen: not known.

The CDR3 loop spans 16 amino acids. CDR1 and CDR2 from the germline V gene are MNHNY and SVGAGI (reference sequence). Germline trimming cut 5 bases from V and 9 bases from J; bases unmatched to any gene: 13. The treatment was: oral pan-JAK inhibitor, 5-10 mg twice daily. In each case, RNA was isolated and then reverse transcribed into cDNA as the sequencing template. Assay: immunoSEQ multiplex PCR; the TCRdb copy retains only in-frame clones and omits some. The table has approximately 200,000 clones, approximately 60% seen once; the top ten hold less than 4%. Source: CD4+ T cells sorted from blood, taken at week 4, from a patient treated with tofacitinib. This clonotype was obtained from a human donor with alopecia areata. The chain has TRBV6-6 and TRBJ2-1, with 10 bases aligning to TRBD1. DNA of the CDR3: TGTGCCAGCAGTCCGCGGGGTCGGGACAGGGGAGGTGAGCAGTTCTTC. Its protein is CASSPRGRDRGGEQFF.